This entry describes one T cell receptor beta chain. The antigen is unknown. The study ran its PCR with 60 Vbeta and 13 Jbeta primers. Sequencing was performed with immunoSEQ multiplex PCR; in TCRdb, only in-frame clones are kept and a portion is missing. The table lists around 160,000 clones, over 65% of them singletons. The sample comes from a study of cytomegalovirus exposure and HLA in healthy donors. Study summary: Approximately 83 million unique TCRs from HLA-typed donors were held in an early data release.

The study's findings and limits: A cluster of highly shared sequence variants was likely a sequencing artifact. Most TCR sequences were seen very rarely across donors, but some public TCRs occurred in many.

The CDR3 extends over 16 amino acids. Losses at the gene ends were 4 bases for V and 2 bases for J; bases not matched to a gene: 8. Germline V CDR1 and CDR2: SEHNR, FQNEAQ (reference sequence). The chain uses TRBV7-9 and TRBJ2-3; 8 bases are shared with TRBD2. This clonotype was sampled from a middle-aged man in good health and CMV-seropositive. What was sequenced was PBMCs. CDR3 DNA sequence: TGTGCCAGCAGCTCTACCGGGACTAGACACACAGATACGCAGTATTTT. Translating gives CASSSTGTRHTDTQYF.